The 20 T cell receptor beta chains given below trace back to one sample, sequenced in a study of T-cell reconstitution after alpha-beta-depleted transplantation in children. Unique molecular identifiers were incorporated during preparation of the TCRbeta library. TCRdb independently ran MiXCR on the PCR reads; one entry per CDR3 protein. The table has roughly 300,000 distinct CDR3 sequences, about a tenth seen once. Sequenced material: PBMCs from the stem cell graft donor, taken from the stem cell graft. Receptors originate from a human donor who donated a stem cell graft to a child with acute lymphoblastic leukemia.

This clonotype appeared many times. The chain uses TRBV5-1 and TRBJ2-2, with D perhaps matching TRBD2 (7 bases). Trimming left V 2 bases short and J 1 base short, with 21 bases between. CDR3 length: 19 amino acids. The germline CDR1 and CDR2 sequences are SGHRS and YFSETQ. The CDR3 is CASSFESGGGLLNTGELFF. Here the CDR3 DNA reads TGCGCCAGCAGCTTTGAGTCGGGGGGCGGGCTTTTGAACACCGGGGAGCTGTTTTTT.

The gene calls are TRBV6-1 and TRBJ2-5, with D tentatively TRBD1 or TRBD2 (5 bases each). CDR1 and CDR2 (germline): MNHNS, SASEGT. V was cut by 4 bases and J by 2 bases, with 11 bases left in between. This CDR3 has 14 amino acids. The CDR3 spells CASSARDEQETQYF. The CDR3 DNA follows: TGTGCCAGCAGTGCCCGGGACGAACAAGAGACCCAGTACTTC.

There are many counts of this clonotype. The chain recombines TRBV5-1 with TRBJ2-1, with D possibly matching TRBD2 (6 bases). V was clipped by 0 bases and J by 14 bases, with 12 bases between them. Germline V gives CDR1 SGHRS, CDR2 YFSETQ. The CDR3 sequence is 12 residues long. Written as DNA, the CDR3 is TGCGCCAGCAGCTTGGGGGGGGATTCAAAGTTCTTC. It yields the protein CASSLGGDSKFF.

This clonotype has at least ten counts. The chain is built from TRBV12-3 or TRBV12-4 and TRBJ1-5; D uncertain. CDR3 length equals 13 residues. V dropped 3 bases and J dropped 3 bases, with 6 bases sitting between them. CDR3 sequence: CASSLDHNQPQHF. The CDR3 coding sequence is TGTGCCAGCAGTTTGGACCACAATCAGCCCCAGCATTTT.

This chain uses TRBV28 with TRBJ2-1; 11 bases map to TRBD2. V lost 1 base and J lost 5; bases outside the gene matches: 7. Germline CDR1 MDHEN, CDR2 SYDVKM. CDR3 length: 17 residues. The CDR3 loop is CASSLLGTSGLNNEQFF. The CDR3 DNA reads as TGTGCCAGCAGTTTATTAGGGACTAGCGGACTGAACAATGAGCAGTTCTTC.

This clonotype showed up just once. It may be a read error: a sequence one base away is much more abundant. The chain has TRBV20-1 and TRBJ1-1; a possible D gene is TRBD1 (5 bases). The CDR3 is 14 amino acids. CDR1 DFQATT and CDR2 SNEGSKA come from the germline V gene (reference sequence). DNA for the CDR3: TGCAGTGCTCTAGACGGACTTTACGGGACTGAACCTTTCTTT. Translated: CSALDGLYGTEPFF.

The CDR3 region has the DNA TGCAGCGTTCCCGGGGTGCTAGCGGGAGAAGTCCAAGAGACCCAGTACTTC. Its translation: CSVPGVLAGEVQETQYF. The J gene is TRBJ2-5, the V gene TRBV29-1; 10 nucleotides match TRBD2. The CDR3 sequence is 17 residues long. The junction had 13 bases not matched to a gene; V was cut back by 5 bases and J by 1 base. The V gene's germline CDR1 is SQVTM and CDR2 ANQGSEA.

In its sample, this clonotype was seen many times. One end of the junction fails to match germline, which may point to a read error. This chain links TRBV7-7 with TRBJ2-5; 10 bases fit TRBD2. The CDR3 is 15 residues long. Germline CDR1 SSHAT, CDR2 FNYEAQ (reference sequence). In DNA, the CDR3 is TGTGCTAGCAGCGATTCCCTAGCGGGAGAAGAGACCCAGTACTTC. Translating it yields CASSDSLAGEETQYF.

V gene TRBV10-3 combines with J gene TRBJ2-1, with a possible D match to TRBD1 (5 bases). CDR1 ENHRY and CDR2 SYGVKD come from the germline V gene. The CDR3 extends over 11 amino acids. Deletions cut 3 bases from V and 9 bases from J, with 6 bases between. As DNA, the CDR3 is TGTGCCATCAGTGAAAGGGGTGAGCAGTTCTTC. Translated: CAISERGEQFF.

This clonotype was observed at least ten times. The chain links TRBV29-1 to TRBJ1-2; D is ambiguous. The length of the CDR3 is 12 residues. CDR1 SQVTM and CDR2 ANQGSEA come from the germline V gene. V dropped 3 bases and J dropped 8 bases, with 13 bases sitting between them. The CDR3 nucleotides read TGCAGCGTTGAGTGGCATCAGCAGGGCTACACCTTC. As protein: CSVEWHQQGYTF.

This clonotype came up a few times. The chain joins TRBV10-3 to TRBJ2-3; 7 bases are a match to TRBD1. V was pared by 3 bases and J by 4 bases, with 4 bases of the junction left unmatched. The CDR3 is 14 residues long. Germline assignment: CDR1 ENHRY and CDR2 SYGVKD. DNA for the CDR3: TGTGCCATCAGTGACTTTGGACAGGCAGATACGCAGTATTTT. As protein: CAISDFGQADTQYF.

This clonotype occurred a few times. The V call is TRBV12-3 or TRBV12-4, the J call TRBJ2-5; D gene unclear. The CDR3 runs to 12 residues. With 4 bases removed from V and 5 bases from J, the gap between germline ends came to 8 bases. CDR3 DNA sequence: TGTGCCAGCAGTTCAGACGGGGAGACCCAGTACTTC. As protein: CASSSDGETQYF.

This clonotype came up a few times. The chain is built from TRBV7-9 and TRBJ2-1; the match to TRBD2 covers 7 bases. The CDR3 runs to 15 residues. V trimming: 3 bases; J trimming: 7 bases; junction bases outside the gene matches: 9. Germline CDR1 and CDR2: SEHNR and FQNEAQ (reference sequence). The CDR3: CASSFPAGVVNEQFF. In DNA, the CDR3 is TGTGCCAGCAGCTTCCCTGCGGGAGTTGTAAATGAGCAGTTCTTC. The variable domain in full, completed from reference TRBV7-9 and TRBJ2-1, reads DTGVSQNPRHKITKRGQNVTFRCDPISEHNRLYWYRQTLGQGPEFLTYFQNEAQLEKSRLLSDRFSAERPKGSFSTLEIQRTEQGDSAMYLCASSFPAGVVNEQFFGPGTRLTVL.

In its sample, this clonotype was seen a few times. V is TRBV20-1 and J is TRBJ2-4; 10 bases line up with TRBD2. The CDR3 is made up of 17 amino acids. The trim removed 6 bases at V and 12 bases at J, leaving 23 bases unmatched. Germline loops: CDR1 DFQATT, CDR2 SNEGSKA (reference sequence). As DNA, the CDR3 is TGCAGTGCAACCAGCGGGGGGGGCAGGACCCTTTGGTCCTCTCAGTACTTC. Protein product: CSATSGGGRTLWSSQYF.

This clonotype was found a few times. This chain links TRBV6-5 with TRBJ1-3; 7 positions agree with TRBD1. Germline-derived CDR1 and CDR2 are MNHEY and SVGAGI. The junction had 6 bases not matched to a gene; V was cut back by 0 bases and J by 10 bases. CDR3 length: 14 residues. CDR3 sequence (DNA): TGTGCCAGCAGTTACTCCCCGACAGGGTTTACCATATATTTT. This translates into CASSYSPTGFTIYF.

The chain links TRBV7-8 to TRBJ1-4, with 7 bases identical to TRBD1. There are 16 residues in the CDR3. CDR1 and CDR2 (germline): SGHVS, FQNEAQ. V dropped 2 bases and J dropped 3; count of bases not matched to a gene: 6. As DNA, the CDR3 is TGTGCCAGCAGCTTACCTACAGGGGTGGCTAATGAAAAACTGTTTTTT. It is translated as CASSLPTGVANEKLFF.

The sample holds a few counts of this clonotype. This chain uses TRBV10-3 with TRBJ1-6, with D uncertain. V lost 3 bases and J lost 14, with 14 bases in between. The CDR3 is 13 residues long. Germline V lookup: CDR1 ENHRY, CDR2 SYGVKD. The CDR3 sequence: CAISDLRSLSLHF. The CDR3, as DNA: TGTGCCATCAGTGATCTGAGGTCGTTATCCCTCCACTTT.

This clonotype was seen many times. Written as DNA, the CDR3 is TGTGCCACCAGCGGCAGGGACAGCCGCACAGATACGCAGTATTTT. It encodes CATSGRDSRTDTQYF. The gene calls are TRBV15 and TRBJ2-3; 7 bases align to TRBD1. The germline CDR1 and CDR2 sequences are LNHNV and YYDKDF (reference sequence). J lost 1 base, V lost 5 bases, and 6 bases had no gene match. The CDR3 sequence is 15 residues long.

This clonotype was detected many times. The V call is TRBV7-2, the J call TRBJ1-1, with TRBD1 as a possible D gene (6 bases). Germline CDR1 is SGHTA and CDR2 is FQGNSA. Trimming took 5 bases from V and 1 from J, leaving 17 bases between them. CDR3 length: 16 residues. The CDR3: CASSLRGKSGNTEAFF. For the CDR3, the DNA is TGTGCCAGCAGCCTAAGGGGGAAGTCGGGGAACACTGAAGCTTTCTTT.

The chain joins TRBV6-2 or TRBV6-3 to TRBJ2-7; D is perhaps TRBD2 (5 bases). CDR3 length: 18 amino acids. Germline V CDR1 and CDR2: MNHEY, SVGEGT. V shed 1 base and J shed 3 bases, with 22 bases lying between them. The DNA for the CDR3 is TGTGCCAGCAGTTACTATTGGTTGGGCACGGCTAGCAGCTACGAGCAGTACTTC. Translating it yields CASSYYWLGTASSYEQYF.